This T cell receptor (beta chain) came from a study of shared clonotypes between healthy human individuals. Regarding the study as a whole: Relative to their counterparts shared across all four donors, non-shared clonotypes exhibited diminished generation probabilities.

In its sample, this clone was seen once. Its antigen is as yet unknown. The CDR3 has 14 residues. V was clipped by 3 bases and J by 1 base, with 10 bases between them. CDR1 and CDR2 from the germline V gene are SGHNT and YYREEE (reference sequence). Sequencing used immunoSEQ multiplex PCR; TCRdb keeps in-frame clones, though not all of them. The repertoire includes around 2.1 million clones, about 94% of them detected once, and 0.13% sits in the top ten. The specimen sequenced was naive CD4+ T cells sorted from blood. Specified subset: CD45RA+ positively selected. This TCR derives from a man in his late teens or twenties in good health. This chain connects TRBV5-4 to TRBJ1-1; possible D gene TRBD1, 5 bases. CDR3 in amino acids: CASSSKQANTEAFF. The CDR3 DNA follows: TGTGCCAGCAGCTCCAAACAGGCGAACACTGAAGCTTTCTTT.